This is a list of T cell receptor beta chains from one sample in a study of Ad26.COV2.S vaccination and SARS-CoV-2 variants. Sequenced by immunoSEQ multiplex PCR; TCRdb stores in-frame clones only, minus some. This table has more than 150,000 clones, around 85% appearing once. The specimen comprised peripheral blood, sampled after recovery from COVID-19. Receptor source: a human donor who had recovered from COVID-19. The CDR3 runs from the conserved cysteine through the conserved F or W. The D gene is left open where the match is weak. For some rows the clone size is stated as once, few or many, or as a class when expanded; others skip it.

d_call	j_call	v_call	clone_size	cdr3_nt	cdr3_aa
TRBD1	TRBJ2-7	TRBV5-6	-	TGTGCCAGCAGTTACGGAACAGGGGGCTTTCCCTACGAGCAGTACTTC	CASSYGTGGFPYEQYF
TRBD1	TRBJ2-5	TRBV12-5	-	TGTGCTAGTGGCGGAGGACAGGGGCGAGAGACCCAGTACTTC	CASGGGQGRETQYF
-	TRBJ2-1	TRBV18	-	TGTGCCAGCTCCCCAGCGACAGACCCCAATGAGCAGTTCTTC	CASSPATDPNEQFF
-	TRBJ2-1	TRBV28	-	TGTGCCAGCAGTTTGTTCGGGAGAGATGTCAATGAGCAGTTCTTC	CASSLFGRDVNEQFF
TRBD1	TRBJ1-1	TRBV5-1	-	TGCGCCAGCAGCGATCTGGGGACAGGGAACACTGAAGCTTTCTTT	CASSDLGTGNTEAFF
TRBD1	TRBJ1-5	TRBV2	-	TGTGCCAGCAGTCAAACAGGGGTTAATAGGGATCAGCCCCAGCATTTT	CASSQTGVNRDQPQHF
TRBD1	TRBJ1-1	TRBV18	-	TGTGCCAGCACGGGACAGACGAACACTGAAGCTTTCTTT	CASTGQTNTEAFF
-	TRBJ1-5	TRBV19	few	TGTGCCAGTAGTATAGAGAGGGGAGGCAATCAGCCCCAGCATTTT	CASSIERGGNQPQHF
-	TRBJ1-4	TRBV5-6	-	TGTGCCAGCAGCTTGGTTGTGGTGGATGAAAAACTGCTTTTT	CASSLVVVDEKLLF
TRBD2	TRBJ2-1	TRBV14	-	TGTGCCAGCAGCCAAGATTTTCTTTGGCGGGAGGGCAATGAGCAGTTCTTC	CASSQDFLWREGNEQFF
-	TRBJ1-1	TRBV12-3/TRBV12-4	-	TGTGCCAGCAGTTTCATTTCGTTCCCTGAAGCTTTCTTT	CASSFISFPEAFF
TRBD2	TRBJ2-5	TRBV19	-	TGTGCCAGTAGTATGAGAGTAGAACTAGCGGGAGGGTATCGGGAGACCCAGTACTTC	CASSMRVELAGGYRETQYF
TRBD1	TRBJ2-1	TRBV19	-	TGTGCCAGTAGTCAAAAAGACAGGGTGTTGGATGAGCAGTTCTTC	CASSQKDRVLDEQFF
-	TRBJ2-5	TRBV9	-	TGTGCCAGCAGCGTTGGCCCCCAAGAGACCCAGTACTTC	CASSVGPQETQYF
-	TRBJ2-1	TRBV12-5	once	TGTGCTAGTGGTTTGGTAGTCGGGAAATCCTACAATGAGCAGTTCTTC	CASGLVVGKSYNEQFF
TRBD2	TRBJ2-1	TRBV7-2	-	TGTGCCAGCAGCTTACCTACTGGCGGACTAGCGGTTTACAATGAGCAGTTCTTC	CASSLPTGGLAVYNEQFF
-	TRBJ1-4	TRBV2	-	TGTGCCAGCAGTGAGGACGAAAAACTGTTTTTT	CASSEDEKLFF
TRBD1	TRBJ1-4	TRBV3-1/TRBV3-2	-	TGTGCCAGCAGCCCGGGACAGGGTAATGAAAAACTGTTTTTT	CASSPGQGNEKLFF
TRBD2	TRBJ2-1	TRBV13	-	TGTGCCAGCAGCTTTCCTAGCGGGGGATTCAATGAGCAGTTCTTC	CASSFPSGGFNEQFF
TRBD2	TRBJ2-3	TRBV11-2	-	TGTGCCAGCAGGGGACTAGCGGGGCGCACAGATACGCAGTATTTT	CASRGLAGRTDTQYF
-	TRBJ1-2	TRBV11-2	-	TGTGCCAGCAGCTTATTATCCCCCGGGTTAAGCTACACCTTC	CASSLLSPGLSYTF
-	TRBJ1-4	TRBV7-2	-	TGTGCCAGCAGCCCAGCAACTAATGAAAAACTGTTTTTT	CASSPATNEKLFF
TRBD2	TRBJ2-3	TRBV7-6	-	TGTGCCAGCAGCCCCGTTCGGCTAGCGGGGGCCAGCACAGATACGCAGTATTTT	CASSPVRLAGASTDTQYF
-	TRBJ2-2	TRBV6-5	once	TGTGCCACCAGCCAGAGCGGGAACACCGGGGAGCTGTTTTTT	CATSQSGNTGELFF